This T cell receptor (beta chain) came from a study of CD8+ T cells in alopecia areata. Investigators isolated RNA and reverse transcribed it into cDNA to act as the sequencing template. The method was immunoSEQ multiplex PCR; TCRdb's version includes in-frame clones alone and lacks a portion of them. The sample has 150,000 or so clones, approximately 52% seen once. Notes on the study in general: Relative to normal scalp, lesional scalp, especially alopecia totalis/universalis, showed higher clonality. Scalp clonality dropped significantly under tofacitinib, as did expanded CD8+ top-100 clones. Many expanded lesional clones stayed in scalp and blood while on tofacitinib.

Treatment indicated: oral pan-JAK inhibitor, 5-10 mg twice daily. Sampling of alopecia areata patients yielded lesional scalp punch biopsies as well as peripheral blood. Germline CDR1 is MDHEN and CDR2 is SYDVKM. The CDR3 runs to 12 residues. Trimming shortened V by 2 bases and J by 4 bases, and 3 bases separated the two germline ends. Details on this clone: Its antigen remains unidentified. This sample includes further DNA sequences coding for the same CDR3.

The rearrangement uses TRBV28 and TRBJ1-5; D ambiguous. This clonotype was sampled from a human donor with alopecia areata. This sample comprised CD4+ T cells sorted from blood, obtained at approximately week 60, from a patient treated with tofacitinib. The DNA of the CDR3 is TGTGCCAGCAGTTTACCTAATCAGCCCCAGCATTTT. This sequence encodes CASSLPNQPQHF.